This T cell receptor (beta chain) was recovered during a study of cytomegalovirus exposure and HLA in healthy donors. Study details: The Caucasian-associated ancestry cluster held roughly 84% of some 420 genotyped donors. Whole-study findings and limits: Later analysis suggested links between common viral pathogens and several top significant clusters.

In the PCR, 60 Vbeta and 13 Jbeta primers were used. Method: immunoSEQ multiplex PCR; TCRdb's copy keeps in-frame clones and lacks some. The data show 150,000 to 200,000 clones, around 79% seen once. V was clipped by 2 bases and J by 3 bases, with 10 bases between them. The CDR3 sequence is 14 residues long. From germline, CDR1 is SGHRS and CDR2 YFSETQ. Those who donated were healthy bone marrow donors. With respect to this clone: What it binds is not known.

Sequencing was done on a sample of PBMCs. The TCR originated in a woman in her 50s in good health and CMV-seronegative. The chain is built from TRBV5-1 and TRBJ2-3; TRBD1 is a possible D gene (5 bases). The CDR3 spells CASSLLTATDTQYF. The CDR3 bases are TGCGCCAGCAGCTTACTGACAGCTACAGATACGCAGTATTTT.